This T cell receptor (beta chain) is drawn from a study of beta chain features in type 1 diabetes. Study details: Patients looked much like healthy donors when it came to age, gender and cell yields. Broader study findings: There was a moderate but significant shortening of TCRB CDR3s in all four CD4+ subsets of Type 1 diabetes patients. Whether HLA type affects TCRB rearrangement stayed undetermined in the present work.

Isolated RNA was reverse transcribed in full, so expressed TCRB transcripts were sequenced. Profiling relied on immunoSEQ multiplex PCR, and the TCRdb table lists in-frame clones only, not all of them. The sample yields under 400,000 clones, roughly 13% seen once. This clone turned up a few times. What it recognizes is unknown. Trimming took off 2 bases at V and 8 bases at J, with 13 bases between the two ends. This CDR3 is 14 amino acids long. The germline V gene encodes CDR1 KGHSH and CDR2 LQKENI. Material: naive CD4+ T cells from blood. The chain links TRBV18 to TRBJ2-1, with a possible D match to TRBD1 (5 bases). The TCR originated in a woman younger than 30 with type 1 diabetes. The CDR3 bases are TGTGCCAGCTCACCAAGGGGTATAGGGGATGAGCAGTTCTTC. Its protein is CASSPRGIGDEQFF.